This T cell receptor (beta chain) was sequenced during a study of blood T cells in healthy people across ages. This clonotype was seen a few times. As yet, its antigen is unknown. A second 7 to 11 cycle PCR used barcoded and J-beta primers. All cDNA molecules were each tagged by a template-switch adaptor with 12 random nucleotides. TCRdb re-called the 5' RACE reads with MiXCR, one entry per CDR3 protein. The table has 550,000 to 650,000 distinct CDR3 sequences, about 27% seen once. Germline V CDR1 and CDR2: MDHEN, SYDVKM. The CDR3 runs 14 residues. Between the trimmed V and J ends, which lost 3 bases and 1 base, there was a span of 8 bases. Study-wide points: Higher diversity, along with more naive CD4+ cells, distinguished long-lived donors from aged donors.

These same data were also listed under a study on T cells of mothers and their children. That work states: Per child, around 2.9 million TCR beta CDR3 reads were obtained, against over 9 million per mother. Unrelated mother-child pairs always had slightly, but never significantly, lower normalized overlap than related pairs.

The chain joins TRBV28 to TRBJ2-3; D is unclear. This clonotype was obtained from a boy aged 2 to 10 in good health. The sequenced material came from blood. CDR3: CASSFRTGTDTQYF. CDR3 coding DNA: TGTGCCAGCAGTTTCAGGACGGGCACAGATACGCAGTATTTT.